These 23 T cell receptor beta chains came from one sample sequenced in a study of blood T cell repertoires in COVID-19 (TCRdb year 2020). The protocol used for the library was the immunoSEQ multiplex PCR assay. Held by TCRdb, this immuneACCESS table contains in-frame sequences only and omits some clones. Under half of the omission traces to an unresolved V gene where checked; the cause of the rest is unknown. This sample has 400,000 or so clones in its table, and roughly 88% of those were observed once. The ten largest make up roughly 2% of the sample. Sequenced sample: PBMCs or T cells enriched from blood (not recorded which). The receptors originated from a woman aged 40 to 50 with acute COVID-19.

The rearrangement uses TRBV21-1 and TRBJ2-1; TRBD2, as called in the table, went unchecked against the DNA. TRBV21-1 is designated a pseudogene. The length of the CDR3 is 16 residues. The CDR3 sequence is CASSLQRGGATNEQFF. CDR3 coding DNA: TGTGCCAGCAGCCTACAGCGGGGGGGAGCTACAAATGAGCAGTTCTTC.

CDR3: CASSYSTLGPYEQYF. DNA of the CDR3: TGTGCCAGCAGTTACTCGACTCTGGGGCCGTACGAGCAGTACTTC. V usage is TRBV6-5 and J usage is TRBJ2-7; TRBD1 might be the D (5 bases). In germline, CDR1 is MNHEY, CDR2 SVGAGI. CDR3 size: 15 residues. Trimming took off 0 bases at V and 4 bases at J, with 13 bases between the two ends.

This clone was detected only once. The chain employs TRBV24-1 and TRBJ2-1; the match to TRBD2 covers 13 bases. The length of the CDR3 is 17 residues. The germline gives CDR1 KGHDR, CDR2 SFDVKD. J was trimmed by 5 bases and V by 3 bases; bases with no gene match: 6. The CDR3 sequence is CATSDRTSGGPDNEQFF. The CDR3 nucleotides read TGTGCCACCAGTGATCGGACTAGCGGGGGACCCGACAATGAGCAGTTCTTC.

CDR3 sequence: CASSQVGMNTEAFF. In DNA form, the CDR3 reads TGCGCCAGCAGCCAAGTTGGCATGAACACTGAAGCTTTCTTT. This rearrangement joins TRBV4-1 to TRBJ1-1; the D is unclear. V was clipped by 1 base and J by 0 bases, with 6 bases between them. This CDR3 has 14 residues. CDR1 and CDR2 from the germline V gene are MGHRA and YSYEKL.

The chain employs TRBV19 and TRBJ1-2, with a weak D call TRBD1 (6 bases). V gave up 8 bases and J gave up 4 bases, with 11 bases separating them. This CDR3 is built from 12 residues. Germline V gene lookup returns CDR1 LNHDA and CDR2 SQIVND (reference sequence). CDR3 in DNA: TGTGCCAGTGGACAGTTCTTCTATGGCTACACCTTC. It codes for CASGQFFYGYTF.

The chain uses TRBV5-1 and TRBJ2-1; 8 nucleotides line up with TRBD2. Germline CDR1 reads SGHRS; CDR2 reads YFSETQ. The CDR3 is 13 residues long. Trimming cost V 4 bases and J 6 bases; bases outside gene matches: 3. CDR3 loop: CASSGLAGNEQFF. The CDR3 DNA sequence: TGCGCCAGCAGCGGACTAGCCGGCAATGAGCAGTTCTTC.

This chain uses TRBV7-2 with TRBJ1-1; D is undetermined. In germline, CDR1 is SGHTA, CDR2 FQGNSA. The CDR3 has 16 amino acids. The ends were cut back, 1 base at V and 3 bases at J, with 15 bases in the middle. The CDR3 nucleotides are TGTGCCAGCAGCTTAGGGCCTCTCAACACCTACACTGAAGCTTTCTTT. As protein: CASSLGPLNTYTEAFF.

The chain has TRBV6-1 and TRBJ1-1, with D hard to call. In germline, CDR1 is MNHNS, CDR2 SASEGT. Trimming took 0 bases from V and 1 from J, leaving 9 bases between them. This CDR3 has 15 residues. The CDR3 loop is CASSEAAPGNTEAFF. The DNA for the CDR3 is TGTGCCAGCAGTGAAGCGGCTCCGGGGAACACTGAAGCTTTCTTT.

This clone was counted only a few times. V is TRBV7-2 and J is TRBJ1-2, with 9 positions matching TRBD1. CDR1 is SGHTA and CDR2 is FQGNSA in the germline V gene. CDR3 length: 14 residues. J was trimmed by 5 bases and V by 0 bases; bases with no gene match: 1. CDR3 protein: CASSLAGQGYGYTF. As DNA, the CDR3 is TGTGCCAGCAGCTTAGCGGGACAGGGTTATGGCTACACCTTC.

CDR3 bases: TGCGCCAGCAGCTTGGAGGGACAGGGGATTTCGGAGACCCAGTACTTC. This translates into CASSLEGQGISETQYF. The chain links TRBV5-1 to TRBJ2-5; 10 bases align to TRBD1. The CDR3 runs to 16 residues. CDR1 is SGHRS and CDR2 is YFSETQ in the germline V gene. With 0 bases clipped from V and 5 bases from J, the junction kept 7 bases outside the gene matches.

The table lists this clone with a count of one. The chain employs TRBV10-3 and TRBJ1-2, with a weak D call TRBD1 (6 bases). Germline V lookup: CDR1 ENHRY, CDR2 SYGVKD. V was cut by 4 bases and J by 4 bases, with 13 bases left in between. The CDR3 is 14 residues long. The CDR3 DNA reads TGTGCCATCAGTGGTTTGGACAGCTCCTATGGCTACACCTTC. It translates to CAISGLDSSYGYTF.

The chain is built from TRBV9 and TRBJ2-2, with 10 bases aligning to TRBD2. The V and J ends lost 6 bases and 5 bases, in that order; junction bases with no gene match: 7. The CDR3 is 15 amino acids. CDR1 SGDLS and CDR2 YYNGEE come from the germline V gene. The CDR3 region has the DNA TGTGCCAGCACCTATAGCGGGGGGATAACCGGGGAGCTGTTTTTT. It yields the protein CASTYSGGITGELFF.

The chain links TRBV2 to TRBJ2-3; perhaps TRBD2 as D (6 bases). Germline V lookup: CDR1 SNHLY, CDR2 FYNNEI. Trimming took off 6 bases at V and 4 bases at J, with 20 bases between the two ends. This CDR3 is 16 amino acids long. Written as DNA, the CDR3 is TGTGCCAGCAGGGGACTCCAAGGGGCGAACTCAGATACGCAGTATTTT. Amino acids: CASRGLQGANSDTQYF.

CDR3: CATSDSGQGNTGELFF. The DNA of the CDR3 is TGTGCCACCAGTGATTCGGGACAGGGGAACACCGGGGAGCTGTTTTTT. The rearrangement joins TRBV24-1 to TRBJ2-2; 9 bases align to TRBD1. This CDR3 contains 16 residues. CDR1 KGHDR and CDR2 SFDVKD come from the germline V gene. After removal of 2 bases from V and 1 base from J, the junction contained 1 base not matched to a gene.

The CDR3 DNA reads TGTGCCAGCAGCCCACTGACAGTTTCCGGCTACACCTTC. Its protein is CASSPLTVSGYTF. This chain connects TRBV5-8 to TRBJ1-2, with a weak D call TRBD1 (5 bases). Trimming left V 4 bases short and J 8 bases short, with 15 bases between. The length of the CDR3 is 13 residues. Germline-derived CDR1 and CDR2 are SGHTS and YDEGEE.

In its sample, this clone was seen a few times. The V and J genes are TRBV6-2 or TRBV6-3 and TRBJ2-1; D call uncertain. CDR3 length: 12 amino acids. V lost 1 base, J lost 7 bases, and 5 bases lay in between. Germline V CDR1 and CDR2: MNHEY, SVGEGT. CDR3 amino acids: CASSYFRNEQFF. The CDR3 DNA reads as TGTGCCAGCAGTTACTTCAGAAATGAGCAGTTCTTC.

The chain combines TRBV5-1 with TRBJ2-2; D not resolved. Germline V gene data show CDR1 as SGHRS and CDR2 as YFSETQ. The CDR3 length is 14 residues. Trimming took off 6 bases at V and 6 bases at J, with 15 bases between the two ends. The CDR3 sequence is CASTPSSASGELFF. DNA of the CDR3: TGCGCCAGCACGCCTAGTTCGGCGTCCGGGGAGCTGTTTTTT.

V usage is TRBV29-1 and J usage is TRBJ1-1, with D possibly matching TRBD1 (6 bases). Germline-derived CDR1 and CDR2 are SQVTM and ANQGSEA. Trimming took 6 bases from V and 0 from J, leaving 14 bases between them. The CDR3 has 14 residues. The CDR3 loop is CSVPGHLMNTEAFF. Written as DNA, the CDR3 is TGCAGCGTCCCGGGACACCTTATGAACACTGAAGCTTTCTTT. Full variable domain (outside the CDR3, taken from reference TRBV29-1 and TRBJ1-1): SAVISQKPSRDICQRGTSLTIQCQVDSQVTMMFWYRQQPGQSLTLIATANQGSEATYESGFVIDKFPISRPNLTFSTLTVSNMSPEDSSIYLCSVPGHLMNTEAFFGQGTRLTVV.

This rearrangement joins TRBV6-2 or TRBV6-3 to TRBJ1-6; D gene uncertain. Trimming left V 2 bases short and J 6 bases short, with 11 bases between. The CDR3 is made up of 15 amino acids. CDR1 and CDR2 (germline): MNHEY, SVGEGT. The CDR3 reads CASSYHGLLNSPLHF. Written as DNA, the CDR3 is TGTGCCAGCAGTTACCATGGACTCCTTAATTCACCCCTCCACTTT.

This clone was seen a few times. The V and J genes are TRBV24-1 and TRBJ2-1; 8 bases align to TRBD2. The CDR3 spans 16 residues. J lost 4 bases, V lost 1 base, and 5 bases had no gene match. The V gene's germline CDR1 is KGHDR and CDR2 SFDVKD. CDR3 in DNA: TGTGCCACCAGTGATTTTATAGCGGGGAGTTACAATGAGCAGTTCTTC. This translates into CATSDFIAGSYNEQFF.

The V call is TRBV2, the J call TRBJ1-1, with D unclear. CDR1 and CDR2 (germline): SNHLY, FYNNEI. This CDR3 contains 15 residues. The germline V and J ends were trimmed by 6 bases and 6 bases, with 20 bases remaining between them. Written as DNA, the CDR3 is TGTGCCAGCAGAGCAAGCCAGACGGGGTACGCTGAAGCTTTCTTT. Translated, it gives CASRASQTGYAEAFF.

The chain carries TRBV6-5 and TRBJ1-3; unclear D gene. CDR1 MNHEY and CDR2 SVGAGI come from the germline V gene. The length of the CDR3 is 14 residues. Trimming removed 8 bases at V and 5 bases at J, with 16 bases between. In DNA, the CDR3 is TGTGCCAGCGCCACCTCGGGTGTTCGAAACACCATATATTTT. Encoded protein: CASATSGVRNTIYF.

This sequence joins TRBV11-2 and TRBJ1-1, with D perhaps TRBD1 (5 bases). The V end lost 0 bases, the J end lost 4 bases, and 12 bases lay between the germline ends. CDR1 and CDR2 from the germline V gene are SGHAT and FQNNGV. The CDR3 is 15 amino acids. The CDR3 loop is CASSLERLTVTEAFF. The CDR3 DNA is TGTGCCAGCAGCTTAGAGCGTTTGACAGTCACTGAAGCTTTCTTT.